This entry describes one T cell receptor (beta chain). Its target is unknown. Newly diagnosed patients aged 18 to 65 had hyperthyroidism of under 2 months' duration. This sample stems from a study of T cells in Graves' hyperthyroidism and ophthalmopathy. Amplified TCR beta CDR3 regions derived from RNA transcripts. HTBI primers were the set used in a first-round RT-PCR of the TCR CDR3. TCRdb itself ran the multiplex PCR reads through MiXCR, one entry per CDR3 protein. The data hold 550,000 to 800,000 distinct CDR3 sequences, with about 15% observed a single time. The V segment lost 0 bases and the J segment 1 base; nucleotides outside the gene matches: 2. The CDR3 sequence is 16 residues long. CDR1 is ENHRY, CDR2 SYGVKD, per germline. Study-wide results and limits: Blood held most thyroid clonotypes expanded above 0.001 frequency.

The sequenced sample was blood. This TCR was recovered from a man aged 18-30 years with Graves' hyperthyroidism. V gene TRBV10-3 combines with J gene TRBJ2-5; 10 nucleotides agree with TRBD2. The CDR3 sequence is CAISESPSGGQETQYF. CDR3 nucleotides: TGTGCCATCAGTGAGTCCCCTAGCGGGGGCCAAGAGACCCAGTACTTC.